Listed below are T cell receptor beta chains from one sample, sequenced in a study of cytomegalovirus exposure and HLA in healthy donors. Libraries were prepared by immunoSEQ multiplex PCR; TCRdb keeps only in-frame clonotypes and omits some of them. The sample lists tens of thousands of clones; roughly 73% were seen once. The specimen sequenced was PBMCs. These receptors all come from a male donor in good health and CMV-seropositive. Both conserved end residues are part of each CDR3. The D gene is left open where the match is weak. Expanded clones are given a class, and other clones once, few, many or no size at all.

size	V	J	D	CDR3	DNA
NA	TRBV11-2	TRBJ2-5	TRBD2	CASSPKVGLSQETQYF	TGTGCCAGCAGCCCCAAGGTGGGACTATCTCAAGAGACCCAGTACTTC
NA	TRBV6-1	TRBJ2-7	NA	CASDYRAGYEQYF	TGTGCCAGCGACTACAGGGCGGGTTACGAGCAGTACTTC
NA	TRBV5-1	TRBJ2-5	NA	CASSPWDYQETQYF	TGCGCCAGCAGCCCGTGGGACTACCAAGAGACCCAGTACTTC
NA	TRBV15	TRBJ1-1	NA	CATSRTGNTEAFF	TGTGCCACCAGCAGGACAGGGAACACTGAAGCTTTCTTT
NA	TRBV14	TRBJ1-2	TRBD1	CASSRNDRGGYGYTF	TGTGCCAGCAGCCGCAACGACAGGGGTGGCTATGGCTACACCTTC
NA	TRBV7-8	TRBJ2-3	NA	CASSPPITDTQYF	TGTGCCAGCAGCCCCCCCATCACAGATACGCAGTATTTT
once	TRBV4-1	TRBJ2-5	TRBD2	CASSQDRASGPYF	TGCGCCAGCAGCCAAGATCGGGCTAGCGGACCCTACTTC
few	TRBV19	TRBJ2-1	TRBD2	CASSPRRTSGAYNEQFF	TGTGCCAGTAGTCCGCGTAGGACTAGCGGGGCATACAATGAGCAGTTCTTC
NA	TRBV7-9	TRBJ2-1	TRBD2	CASRKEGLAAKRRFF	TGTGCCAGCAGAAAAGAGGGACTAGCGGCTAAAAGGCGGTTCTTC
NA	TRBV6-1	TRBJ2-3	NA	CASSREDTQYF	TGTGCCAGCAGTCGCGAGGATACGCAGTATTTT
NA	TRBV4-2	TRBJ2-2	NA	CASSPNSNLAGELFF	TGTGCCAGCAGCCCCAACAGCAATCTGGCCGGGGAGCTGTTTTTT
NA	TRBV6-1	TRBJ1-5	NA	CASSEPWTDSNQPQHF	TGTGCCAGCAGTGAGCCGTGGACAGATAGCAATCAGCCCCAGCATTTT
NA	TRBV6-1	TRBJ1-5	NA	CASRPRGENQPQHF	TGTGCCAGCAGGCCTCGGGGGGAGAATCAGCCCCAGCATTTT
NA	TRBV7-9	TRBJ1-1	NA	CSSSLVPEEAFF	TGTTCCAGCAGCTTAGTCCCTGAGGAAGCTTTCTTT
NA	TRBV6-1	TRBJ1-2	TRBD1	CASRWGQANYGYTF	TGTGCCAGCAGATGGGGACAGGCGAACTATGGCTACACCTTC
NA	TRBV5-4	TRBJ2-7	TRBD1	CASSFGQGTYEQYF	TGTGCCAGCAGCTTCGGACAGGGCACCTACGAGCAGTACTTC
NA	TRBV27	TRBJ1-1	TRBD1	CASSSGTGNTEAFF	TGTGCCAGCAGTTCCGGGACAGGGAACACTGAAGCTTTCTTT
NA	TRBV9	TRBJ2-6	NA	CASSVGAWGANVLTF	TGTGCCAGCAGCGTAGGGGCGTGGGGGGCCAACGTCCTGACTTTC
NA	TRBV27	TRBJ1-5	TRBD1	CASRNTGGVNQPQHF	TGTGCCAGCAGGAATACAGGGGGCGTCAATCAGCCCCAGCATTTT
NA	TRBV27	TRBJ1-5	TRBD1	CASSSTGGLGNQPQHF	TGTGCCAGCAGTTCGACAGGGGGGTTAGGCAATCAGCCCCAGCATTTT
NA	TRBV29-1	TRBJ2-2	TRBD1	CSVTGPTGELFF	TGCAGCGTGACAGGGCCGACCGGGGAGCTGTTTTTT
NA	TRBV6-1	TRBJ2-1	NA	CASSERYSYNEQFF	TGTGCCAGCAGTGAAAGGTACAGTTACAATGAGCAGTTCTTC
NA	TRBV5-1	TRBJ2-3	TRBD2	CASSLVAGPSDTQYF	TGCGCCAGCAGCTTAGTAGCGGGACCTTCTGATACGCAGTATTTT
few	TRBV11-3	TRBJ1-3	TRBD1	CASSPGQGPGNTIYF	TGTGCCAGCAGCCCCGGACAGGGCCCTGGAAACACCATATATTTT
NA	TRBV6-9	TRBJ1-5	NA	CASSSAQQPQHF	TGTGCCAGCAGTTCCGCCCAGCAGCCCCAGCATTTT
NA	TRBV7-9	TRBJ2-7	NA	CASSPPRRVGSYEQYF	TGTGCCAGCAGCCCCCCTCGGCGGGTGGGCTCCTACGAGCAGTACTTC
few	TRBV2	TRBJ1-5	NA	CASRERQSNQPQHF	TGTGCCAGCAGAGAACGACAGAGCAATCAGCCCCAGCATTTT
NA	TRBV28	TRBJ1-1	NA	CASSFGQRAFF	TGTGCCAGCAGTTTCGGACAGAGAGCTTTCTTT
NA	TRBV2	TRBJ2-3	NA	CASSGGGTASTDTQYF	TGTGCCAGCAGTGGAGGCGGGACAGCTAGCACAGATACGCAGTATTTT
NA	TRBV15	TRBJ1-2	NA	CATSRDGGYGYTF	TGTGCCACCAGCAGAGACGGTGGCTATGGCTACACCTTC
NA	TRBV5-1	TRBJ1-2	TRBD1	CASSLQGGYGYTF	TGCGCCAGCAGCTTACAGGGGGGTTATGGCTACACCTTC
NA	TRBV6-5	TRBJ1-6	NA	CASNNGNSPLHF	TGTGCCAGCAACAACGGGAATTCACCCCTCCACTTT
NA	TRBV6-1	TRBJ2-4	NA	CASRRTDVAKNIQYF	TGTGCCAGCAGGAGGACAGACGTAGCCAAAAACATTCAGTACTTC
NA	TRBV28	TRBJ2-7	TRBD1	CASRADRVTLEQYF	TGTGCCAGCAGGGCGGACAGGGTCACCTTGGAGCAGTACTTC
NA	TRBV30	TRBJ1-3	NA	CAWTPGVGTIYF	TGTGCCTGGACCCCAGGGGTGGGGACCATATATTTT
NA	TRBV27	TRBJ2-5	NA	CASSPPGSIQETQYF	TGTGCCAGCAGTCCCCCCGGTTCAATTCAAGAGACCCAGTACTTC
NA	TRBV27	TRBJ2-7	NA	CASSFEGSGYEQYF	TGTGCCAGCAGTTTTGAAGGGAGTGGCTACGAGCAGTACTTC
NA	TRBV5-6	TRBJ1-3	TRBD1	CASSSDSEGAAGNTIYF	TGTGCCAGCAGCTCAGACTCGGAGGGGGCTGCTGGAAACACCATATATTTT
NA	TRBV2	TRBJ2-1	NA	CASTGQGQGNEQFF	TGTGCCAGCACGGGGCAGGGTCAGGGGAATGAGCAGTTCTTC
NA	TRBV27	TRBJ2-3	NA	CASMTRASPKGTQYF	TGTGCCAGCATGACGAGGGCTAGCCCTAAGGGTACGCAGTATTTT
NA	TRBV5-1	TRBJ2-5	TRBD2	CASSPSQTSVLETQYF	TGCGCCAGCAGCCCAAGCCAAACTAGCGTCTTAGAGACCCAGTACTTC
NA	TRBV7-6	TRBJ2-1	TRBD1	CASSSETGEKEQFF	TGTGCCAGCAGCTCCGAGACAGGGGAGAAGGAGCAGTTCTTC
NA	TRBV28	TRBJ2-7	NA	CASSRSPRDEQYF	TGTGCCAGCAGTCGATCCCCGAGGGACGAGCAGTACTTC
NA	TRBV5-1	TRBJ2-7	TRBD2	CASSFAGGGGYEQYF	TGCGCCAGCAGCTTTGCGGGAGGAGGAGGGTACGAGCAGTACTTC
NA	TRBV7-9	TRBJ2-1	TRBD1	CASSLRQGENEQFF	TGTGCCAGCAGCTTACGCCAGGGGGAAAATGAGCAGTTCTTC
NA	TRBV28	TRBJ2-7	NA	CASSWGVAYEQYF	TGTGCCAGCAGTTGGGGGGTTGCCTACGAGCAGTACTTC
NA	TRBV11-3	TRBJ2-1	TRBD1	CASSLTGGPYNEQFF	TGTGCCAGCAGCCTGACAGGGGGCCCCTACAATGAGCAGTTCTTC
NA	TRBV25-1	TRBJ2-7	TRBD2	CASSEWGTSDSYEQYF	TGTGCCAGCAGTGAATGGGGGACTAGCGACTCCTACGAGCAGTACTTC